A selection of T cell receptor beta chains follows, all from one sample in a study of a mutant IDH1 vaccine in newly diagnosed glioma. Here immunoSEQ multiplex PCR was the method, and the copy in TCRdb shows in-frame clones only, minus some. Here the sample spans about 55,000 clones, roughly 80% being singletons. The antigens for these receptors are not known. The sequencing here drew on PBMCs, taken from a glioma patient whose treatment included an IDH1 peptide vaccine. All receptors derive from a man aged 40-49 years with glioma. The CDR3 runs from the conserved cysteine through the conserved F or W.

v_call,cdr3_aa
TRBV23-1,CASSPPGHVHEKLFF
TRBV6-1,CASSRVGYEQYF
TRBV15,CATRSGANEKLFF
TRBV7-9,CASSLQGDYGYTF
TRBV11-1,CATNGLGGNTGELFF
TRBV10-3,CAISVRRGQGPGELFF
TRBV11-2,CASRGTGSYEQYF
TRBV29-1,CSVTRNDQGSEAFF
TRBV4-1,CASSPGTGNQPQHF
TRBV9,CASSVELRRPQETQYF
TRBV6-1,CASSESLGTQPQHF
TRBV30,CARGTGTEAFF
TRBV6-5,CASSSGTGPYEQYF
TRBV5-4,CASSLAGTEYNYGYTF
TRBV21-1,CASIRRGPAHSGANVLTF
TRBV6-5,CASSSLFPGPSIVAFF
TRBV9,CASSPRLELGTQYF
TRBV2,CASTLARSGANVLTF
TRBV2,CASKGGPDTQYF
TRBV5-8,CASSLQGSYGYTF
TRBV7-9,CASSSESAHEQYF
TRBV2,CASSQRGPGQGAGGYTF
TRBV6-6,CASSKGVQETQYF
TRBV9,CASSEGTSGGQTQYF
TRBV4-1,CASSQKLTGASSYEQYF
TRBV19,CASRERGRTDTQYF
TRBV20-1,CSVPLAGGQFF
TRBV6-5,CASSTNNYGYTF
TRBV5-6,CASSALLLTEQFF
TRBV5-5,CASSLANTEAFF
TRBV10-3,CAISEGIVEKQYF
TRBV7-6,CASSKNRHEEAFF
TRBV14,CASSQGMEQYF
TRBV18,CASSPGTGAGETQYF
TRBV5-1,CARLDGGLRSNQPQHF